This TCR beta chain comes out of a study of T cell changes during pregnancy in multiple sclerosis. This clone showed up just once. TCRdb's copy holds only in-frame clones and misses some; the assay was immunoSEQ multiplex PCR. The table lists some 70,000 clones, about 90% of them singletons. The CDR3 runs to 13 residues. Germline V CDR1 and CDR2: MNHNS, SASEGT. With 3 bases clipped from V and 6 bases from J, the junction kept 2 bases outside the gene matches. The chain employs TRBV6-1 and TRBJ1-2; 9 bases fit TRBD1. Source: peripheral blood, taken in the second trimester of pregnancy. The sequence came from a female donor in good health, enrolled as a control in a pregnancy study. CDR3 DNA: TGTGCCAGCAGTGAGAGGACAGGGGATGGCTACACCTTC. It translates to CASSERTGDGYTF.